This T cell receptor beta chain emerged from a study of T cell responses to AZD1222 COVID-19 vaccine. For this clone: No antigen is known for it.

Germline values: CDR1 SGHDT, CDR2 YYEEEE. V lost 3 bases, J lost 3 bases, and 7 bases lay in between. The CDR3 is made up of 13 amino acids. General observations from the study: Repertoires were obtained solely post-peak T cell response. Donors skewed white British and female; clonal diversity was possibly underestimated.

The protocol was immunoSEQ multiplex PCR, while the TCRdb copy is restricted to in-frame clones and leaves out a portion. The table lists around 140,000 clones, about 94% of them singletons. The starting material was peripheral blood, obtained on day 0 of AZD1222 vaccination. The sequence was obtained from an adult in good health. V gene TRBV5-6 combines with J gene TRBJ2-1; D is tentatively TRBD1 or TRBD2 (5 bases each). CDR3: CASSSGLYNEQFF. CDR3 nucleotide sequence: TGTGCCAGCAGCTCGGGGCTCTACAATGAGCAGTTCTTC.